This T cell receptor (beta chain) emerged from a study of beta chain features in type 1 diabetes. Study-wide points: Lower insertion and higher deletion counts appeared at VDJ junctions in type 1 diabetes patients. A greater similarity of naive, central memory and Treg TCRB repertoires was seen among patients than among healthy donors.

CDR3 length: 15 amino acids. The ends lost 9 bases at V and 10 bases at J; junction bases unmatched: 12. CDR1 is SNHLY, CDR2 FYNNEI, per germline. In regard to this clone: Its antigen is undetermined.

The single heparinised draw taken from each donor contained roughly 100 mL of blood on average. Expressed TCRB transcripts were sequenced after all isolated RNA was converted to cDNA. Clones were sequenced by immunoSEQ multiplex PCR, and TCRdb holds only the in-frame ones, with some missing. The table includes some 360,000 clones, around a fifth detected once. The clonotype originates from a woman aged 18-29 years in good health. Sequenced: naive CD4+ T cells from blood. V gene TRBV2 combines with J gene TRBJ1-6, with TRBD1 matching 10 bases. The CDR3 loop reads CASNSRDRGVSPLHF. The CDR3 DNA sequence: TGTGCCAGTAATTCGAGGGACAGGGGTGTCTCACCCCTCCACTTT.